This TCR beta chain was profiled in a study of beta chain features in type 1 diabetes. The study, taken as a whole, reports: More deletions and fewer insertions at VDJ junctions were seen in type 1 diabetes patients. Moderate yet significant TCRB CDR3 shortening was seen in Type 1 diabetes patients in all four CD4+ subsets.

The authors took one heparinised blood draw, averaging approximately 110 mL, from each donor. Trimming took off 4 bases at V and 0 bases at J, with 7 bases between the two ends. Germline lookup yields CDR1 MNHNS and CDR2 SASEGT. The CDR3 length is 14 residues. This clone was seen more than once but under ten times. The antigen is undetermined. Isolated RNA was reverse transcribed in full, so expressed TCRB transcripts were sequenced. Sequencing was performed with immunoSEQ multiplex PCR; in TCRdb, only in-frame clones are kept and a portion is missing. In the table there are around 650,000 clones, 9.5% to 15% of which are singletons.

This rearrangement joins TRBV6-1 to TRBJ1-5; no reliable D call. The material sequenced was naive CD4+ T cells from blood. The origin of this receptor is a young man with type 1 diabetes. As DNA, the CDR3 is TGTGCCAGCAGTGGGATGATTAGCAATCAGCCCCAGCATTTT. Residues: CASSGMISNQPQHF.